The 23 T cell receptor beta chains listed next were all sequenced from one sample in a study of T-cell memory formation after mild COVID-19. TCRdb fed the 5' RACE reads into MiXCR, producing one record per CDR3 protein. The profile shows approximately 300,000 distinct CDR3 sequences, 15% of them singletons. The sample was PBMCs or a T cell subset sorted from them (not recorded which). The receptors shown here come from a man younger than 30 who had mild COVID-19 (a few samples of this study predate the infection). Cell type and time point are not known.

The gene calls are TRBV12-3 or TRBV12-4 and TRBJ2-1, with D possibly TRBD2 on 5 matching bases. The length of the CDR3 is 16 residues. The V end was cut by 7 bases, the J end by 0 bases, with 16 bases between. CDR3 sequence reads: CASTPREGSSYNEQFF. CDR3 coding DNA: TGTGCCAGCACTCCTCGAGAAGGGAGCTCCTACAATGAGCAGTTCTTC.

The V call is TRBV20-1, the J call TRBJ2-3; TRBD2 aligns across 11 bases. CDR3 size: 14 residues. The junction had 2 bases not matched to a gene; V was cut back by 4 bases and J by 2 bases. The germline gives CDR1 DFQATT, CDR2 SNEGSKA (reference sequence). The CDR3 loop reads CSAKGLAATDTQYF. The CDR3 DNA reads TGCAGTGCTAAGGGACTAGCGGCCACAGATACGCAGTATTTT.

The gene calls are TRBV10-3 and TRBJ1-3, with a possible D match to TRBD1 (6 bases). Germline assignment: CDR1 ENHRY and CDR2 SYGVKD. The CDR3 sequence is 15 residues long. V was clipped by 10 bases and J by 2 bases, with 18 bases between them. CDR3 residues: CATGFPGHTGNTIYF. The CDR3 nucleotides are TGTGCCACAGGATTCCCGGGACATACTGGAAACACCATATATTTT.

This clonotype was recorded at least ten times. This sequence joins TRBV7-2 and TRBJ2-7; the D gene is possibly TRBD1 (7 bases). The ends were cut back, 8 bases at V and 5 bases at J, with 22 bases in the middle. The CDR3 extends over 15 amino acids. Germline V gene lookup returns CDR1 SGHTA and CDR2 FQGNSA. Here the CDR3 DNA reads TGTGCCAGCGAACCTAACCCGACAGGGAGGAACGAGCAGTACGTC. Amino acid sequence: CASEPNPTGRNEQYV.

V and J are TRBV9 and TRBJ2-5; possibly TRBD1 or TRBD2 for D (5 bases each). V was pared by 4 bases and J by 2 bases, with 12 bases between. The V gene's germline CDR1 is SGDLS and CDR2 YYNGEE. This CDR3 comprises 14 residues. CDR3 residues: CASSPRGDQETQYF. The CDR3 DNA reads as TGTGCCAGCAGCCCCCGGGGCGATCAAGAGACCCAGTACTTC.

Only a few counts were recorded for this clonotype. The genes are TRBV4-1 and TRBJ2-5; 7 bases map to TRBD2. The germline V gene encodes CDR1 MGHRA and CDR2 YSYEKL. The CDR3 runs 15 residues. The trim removed 2 bases at V and 1 base at J, leaving 4 bases unmatched. The CDR3 DNA follows: TGCGCCAGCAGCCAACGCCCGGGGGGCCAAGAGACCCAGTACTTC. Its protein is CASSQRPGGQETQYF.

J is TRBJ2-5 and V is TRBV20-1; 9 nucleotides align to TRBD2. J was trimmed by 5 bases and V by 2 bases; bases with no gene match: 9. Germline V gene data show CDR1 as DFQATT and CDR2 as SNEGSKA (reference sequence). The CDR3 consists of 15 residues. CDR3 sequence: CSARRPSGEGETQYF. In DNA, the CDR3 is TGCAGTGCTAGACGACCTAGCGGGGAAGGGGAGACCCAGTACTTC.

V and J are TRBV6-5 and TRBJ2-7; D perhaps matches TRBD1 (5 bases). CDR1 and CDR2 from the germline V gene are MNHEY and SVGAGI. With 8 bases removed from V and 0 bases from J, the gap between germline ends came to 14 bases. The CDR3 is 14 residues long. CDR3 loop: CASALGANSYEQYV. The CDR3 nucleotides are TGTGCCAGCGCCCTTGGGGCGAACTCCTACGAGCAGTACGTC.

The CDR3 DNA sequence: TGTGCCACCAGTGATGCTCAAACGGCCTCCACAGATACGCAGTATTTT. As protein: CATSDAQTASTDTQYF. The chain is built from TRBV24-1 and TRBJ2-3; no reliable D call. Germline assignment: CDR1 KGHDR and CDR2 SFDVKD. V was shortened by 3 bases and J by 2 bases, with 14 bases between the two germline ends. The CDR3 contains 16 residues.

The table lists this clonotype with a few counts. The rearrangement uses TRBV20-1 and TRBJ2-6, with no clear D. The V end was cut by 6 bases, the J end by 0 bases, with 9 bases between. The germline CDR1 and CDR2 sequences are DFQATT and SNEGSKA (reference sequence). The CDR3 is 14 amino acids. The CDR3 spells CSATVASGANVLTF. In nucleotides, the CDR3 is TGCAGTGCCACCGTAGCCTCTGGGGCCAACGTCCTGACTTTC.

Here the CDR3 DNA reads TGTGCCAGCAGCTCCCAGGCTCGAGAAGGCACAGATACGCAGTATTTT. The encoded protein is CASSSQAREGTDTQYF. This chain joins TRBV7-8 and TRBJ2-3; D uncertain. The CDR3 is 16 residues long. In germline, CDR1 is SGHVS, CDR2 FQNEAQ. V lost 4 bases and J 1 base, leaving 15 bases between the germline ends. Full variable domain (remainder filled in from reference TRBV7-8 and TRBJ2-3): GAGVSQSPRYKVAKRGQDVALRCDPISGHVSLFWYQQALGQGPEFLTYFQNEAQLDKSGLPSDRFFAERPEGSVSTLKIQRTQQEDSAVYLCASSSQAREGTDTQYFGPGTRLTVL.

This clonotype has at least ten counts. CDR3 amino acids: CASSLGSSGVYNEQFF. The DNA for the CDR3 is TGTGCCAGCAGCTTAGGGTCCAGCGGGGTTTACAATGAGCAGTTCTTC. This chain connects TRBV7-2 to TRBJ2-1; TRBD2 agrees at 7 bases. Germline V gene lookup returns CDR1 SGHTA and CDR2 FQGNSA. The ends lost 1 base at V and 4 bases at J; junction bases unmatched: 7. This CDR3 has 16 amino acids.

The chain uses TRBV2 and TRBJ2-3, with TRBD2 matching 8 bases. CDR3 length: 18 residues. The junction had 14 bases not matched to a gene; V was cut back by 0 bases and J by 6 bases. The germline gives CDR1 SNHLY, CDR2 FYNNEI. The CDR3 DNA reads TGTGCCAGCAGTGAAGCGCTTATGGGGACTAGGGGAGGGGATACGCAGTATTTT. Translated: CASSEALMGTRGGDTQYF.

This clonotype was recorded only once. V and J are TRBV10-3 and TRBJ1-2; the D is unclear. Germline CDR1 reads ENHRY; CDR2 reads SYGVKD. Trimming removed 3 bases at V and 10 bases at J, with 21 bases between. This CDR3 spans 15 amino acids. The CDR3 DNA reads as TGTGCCATCAGTGATATAGAACCCGGCACTAATGTCTACACCTTC. It codes for CAISDIEPGTNVYTF.

This rearrangement joins TRBV9 to TRBJ1-2, with a weak D call TRBD1 (6 bases). CDR1 is SGDLS and CDR2 is YYNGEE in the germline V gene. V lost 5 bases, J lost 2 bases, and 10 bases lay in between. The CDR3 covers 13 residues. The CDR3 nucleotides are TGTGCCAGCAGACCGGACAGAAACTATGGCTACACCTTC. This gives the protein CASRPDRNYGYTF.

The chain links TRBV7-9 to TRBJ2-1; 10 bases map to TRBD1. V lost 5 bases and J lost 3; bases outside the gene matches: 13. Germline CDR1 and CDR2: SEHNR and FQNEAQ (reference sequence). CDR3 length: 18 amino acids. This chain's CDR3 is CASSPRDRGSPSYNEQFF. The CDR3 DNA sequence: TGTGCCAGCAGCCCCCGGGACAGGGGAAGTCCTAGCTACAATGAGCAGTTCTTC.

This chain uses TRBV5-1 with TRBJ2-3; weak D call: TRBD2 (7 bases). Germline V gene sequence: CDR1 SGHRS, CDR2 YFSETQ. Between the trimmed V and J ends, which lost 4 bases and 4 bases, there was a span of 16 bases. The length of the CDR3 is 15 residues. The CDR3 region is CASSGGADVADTQYF. CDR3 nucleotides: TGCGCCAGCAGCGGGGGGGCCGACGTAGCAGATACGCAGTATTTT.

The table lists this clonotype with a few counts. This chain connects TRBV4-3 to TRBJ2-5; D is unclear. This CDR3 is 15 amino acids long. The germline V gene has CDR1 LGHNA and CDR2 YSLEER. V was clipped by 4 bases and J by 1 base, with 13 bases between them. CDR3 region: CASSPYAGRQETQYF. CDR3 coding DNA: TGCGCCAGCAGCCCGTACGCCGGGCGCCAAGAGACCCAGTACTTC.

This clonotype has a handful of counts. The chain employs TRBV15 and TRBJ2-5; 8 positions agree with TRBD2. Germline V lookup: CDR1 LNHNV, CDR2 YYDKDF (reference sequence). The CDR3 consists of 14 residues. Trimming took 1 base from V and 2 from J; bases not matched to a gene: 0. The CDR3 sequence: CATSRGLAQETQYF. The CDR3 DNA reads as TGTGCCACCAGCAGAGGACTAGCGCAAGAGACCCAGTACTTC.

This clonotype turned up a few times. CDR3 bases: TGTGCCAGCAGCGTGACGGGAGATAATTCACCCCTCCACTTT. Translation gives CASSVTGDNSPLHF. This chain connects TRBV9 to TRBJ1-6; D remains unclear. Trimming removed 2 bases at V and 5 bases at J, with 8 bases between. Germline values: CDR1 SGDLS, CDR2 YYNGEE. The CDR3 runs to 14 residues. Based on the CDR3 plus reference TRBV9 and TRBJ1-6, the full variable domain is DSGVTQTPKHLITATGQRVTLRCSPRSGDLSVYWYQQSLDQGLQFLIQYYNGEERAKGNILERFSAQQFPDLHSELNLSSLELGDSALYFCASSVTGDNSPLHFGNGTRLTVT.

CDR3 amino acids: CSARMTSGGVYEQYV. CDR3 nucleotide sequence: TGCAGTGCTAGAATGACTAGCGGGGGGGTGTACGAGCAGTACGTC. J is TRBJ2-7 and V is TRBV20-1; 14 bases match TRBD2. The CDR3 has 15 residues. With V trimmed by 2 bases and J by 4 bases, 4 bases remained unmatched. Germline values: CDR1 DFQATT, CDR2 SNEGSKA (reference sequence).

This clonotype was counted between two and nine times. The rearrangement joins TRBV18 to TRBJ1-1, with TRBD1 matching 9 bases. Unmatched junction bases numbered 6, after V lost 8 bases and J lost 5 bases. CDR1 and CDR2 (germline): KGHSH, LQKENI. The CDR3 extends over 13 amino acids. The chain's CDR3 is CASLTGGKTEAFF. CDR3 sequence (DNA): TGTGCCAGCCTTACAGGGGGCAAGACTGAAGCTTTCTTT.

This clonotype showed up just a few times. The gene calls are TRBV20-1 and TRBJ1-2; D is perhaps TRBD1 (5 bases). In germline, CDR1 is DFQATT, CDR2 SNEGSKA (reference sequence). Trimming took off 7 bases at V and 7 bases at J, with 19 bases between the two ends. This CDR3 comprises 13 residues. The CDR3 nucleotides are TGCAGTGTTCGGGGGTCGGTACAAGGTGGCTACACCTTC. It codes for CSVRGSVQGGYTF.